The rows below give T cell receptor beta chains drawn from one sample of a study of cytomegalovirus exposure and HLA in healthy donors. TCRdb's copy holds only in-frame clones and misses some; the assay was immunoSEQ multiplex PCR. The sample holds around 200,000 clones; around 83% are singletons and the top ten take approximately 1.2%. Material for sequencing was PBMCs. The source of these receptors is a girl aged 2-10 years in good health and CMV-seropositive. The CDR3 runs from the conserved cysteine through the conserved F or W. Clone size is given for some rows only: seen once, a few or many times, or a class if the clone is expanded.

clone_size	v_call	j_call	cdr3_aa
-	TRBV5-3	TRBJ1-5	CARRTGTGDKPQHF
-	TRBV12-5	TRBJ2-3	CASGLVRAGQLSDTQYF
-	TRBV19	TRBJ2-5	CASSRRGQGFEGVEETQYF
-	TRBV10-1	TRBJ1-1	CASSVTGGVGMNTEAFF
-	TRBV7-6	TRBJ2-7	CASTTGTGGSYEQYF
-	TRBV13	TRBJ2-7	CASSPGGRAYPYEQYF
-	TRBV27	TRBJ2-7	CASSGNNYEQYF
-	TRBV10-1	TRBJ2-2	CASSETNRVDTGELFF
-	TRBV11-2	TRBJ2-7	CASSLGHTYEQYF
-	TRBV5-4	TRBJ1-4	CASSFGRSNEKLFF
-	TRBV7-2	TRBJ2-7	CASSLVSLGPYEQYF
-	TRBV5-4	TRBJ1-4	CASSLKEASSATNEKLFF
-	TRBV5-5	TRBJ1-5	CASSYTGWMDQPQHF
-	TRBV6-1	TRBJ2-1	CASSRLAGGDNEQFF
-	TRBV6-6	TRBJ1-1	CACLRGRATEAFF
few	TRBV5-6	TRBJ1-3	CASSLLSSGNTIYF
-	TRBV5-1	TRBJ1-4	CASSGRTGASNEKLFF
once	TRBV23-1	TRBJ2-7	CASSRPSGRAEEQYF
-	TRBV9	TRBJ2-3	CASSVSGGGADTQYF
-	TRBV7-6	TRBJ2-7	CASSLVAEAGYYEQYF